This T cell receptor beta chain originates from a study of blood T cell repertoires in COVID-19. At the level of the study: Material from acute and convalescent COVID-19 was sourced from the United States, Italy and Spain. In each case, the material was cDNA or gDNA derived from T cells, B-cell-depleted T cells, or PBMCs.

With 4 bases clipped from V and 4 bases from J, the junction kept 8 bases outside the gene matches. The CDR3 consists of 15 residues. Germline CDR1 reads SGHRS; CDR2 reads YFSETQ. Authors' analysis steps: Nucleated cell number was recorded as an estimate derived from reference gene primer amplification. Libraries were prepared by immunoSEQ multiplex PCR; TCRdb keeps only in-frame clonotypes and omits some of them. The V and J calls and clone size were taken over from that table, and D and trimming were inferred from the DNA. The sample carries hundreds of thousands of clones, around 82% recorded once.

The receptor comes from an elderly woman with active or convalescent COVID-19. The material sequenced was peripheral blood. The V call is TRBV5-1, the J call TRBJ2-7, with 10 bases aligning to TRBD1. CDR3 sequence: CASSPGGQGTYEQYF. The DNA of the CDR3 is TGCGCCAGCAGCCCGGGGGGACAGGGGACGTACGAGCAGTACTTC. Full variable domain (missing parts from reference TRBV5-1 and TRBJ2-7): KAGVTQTPRYLIKTRGQQVTLSCSPISGHRSVSWYQQTPGQGLQFLFEYFSETQRNKGNFPGRFSGRQFSNSRSEMNVSTLELGDSALYLCASSPGGQGTYEQYFGPGTRLTVT.